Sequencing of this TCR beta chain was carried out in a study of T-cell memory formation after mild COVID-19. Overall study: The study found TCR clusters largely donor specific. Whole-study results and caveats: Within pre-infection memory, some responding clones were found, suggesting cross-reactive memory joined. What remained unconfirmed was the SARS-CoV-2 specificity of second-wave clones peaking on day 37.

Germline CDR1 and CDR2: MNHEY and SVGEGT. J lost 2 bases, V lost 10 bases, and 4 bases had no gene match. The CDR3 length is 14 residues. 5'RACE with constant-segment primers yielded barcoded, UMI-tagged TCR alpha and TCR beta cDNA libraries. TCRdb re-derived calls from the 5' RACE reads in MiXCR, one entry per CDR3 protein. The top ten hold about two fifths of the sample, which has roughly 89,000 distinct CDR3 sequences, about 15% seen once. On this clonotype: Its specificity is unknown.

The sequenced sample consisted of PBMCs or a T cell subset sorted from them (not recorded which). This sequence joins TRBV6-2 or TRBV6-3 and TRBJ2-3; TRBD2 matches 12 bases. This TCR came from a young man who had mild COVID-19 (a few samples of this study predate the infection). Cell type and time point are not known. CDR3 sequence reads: CATGLAGPTDTQYF. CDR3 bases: TGTGCCACCGGACTAGCGGGGCCCACAGATACGCAGTATTTT.